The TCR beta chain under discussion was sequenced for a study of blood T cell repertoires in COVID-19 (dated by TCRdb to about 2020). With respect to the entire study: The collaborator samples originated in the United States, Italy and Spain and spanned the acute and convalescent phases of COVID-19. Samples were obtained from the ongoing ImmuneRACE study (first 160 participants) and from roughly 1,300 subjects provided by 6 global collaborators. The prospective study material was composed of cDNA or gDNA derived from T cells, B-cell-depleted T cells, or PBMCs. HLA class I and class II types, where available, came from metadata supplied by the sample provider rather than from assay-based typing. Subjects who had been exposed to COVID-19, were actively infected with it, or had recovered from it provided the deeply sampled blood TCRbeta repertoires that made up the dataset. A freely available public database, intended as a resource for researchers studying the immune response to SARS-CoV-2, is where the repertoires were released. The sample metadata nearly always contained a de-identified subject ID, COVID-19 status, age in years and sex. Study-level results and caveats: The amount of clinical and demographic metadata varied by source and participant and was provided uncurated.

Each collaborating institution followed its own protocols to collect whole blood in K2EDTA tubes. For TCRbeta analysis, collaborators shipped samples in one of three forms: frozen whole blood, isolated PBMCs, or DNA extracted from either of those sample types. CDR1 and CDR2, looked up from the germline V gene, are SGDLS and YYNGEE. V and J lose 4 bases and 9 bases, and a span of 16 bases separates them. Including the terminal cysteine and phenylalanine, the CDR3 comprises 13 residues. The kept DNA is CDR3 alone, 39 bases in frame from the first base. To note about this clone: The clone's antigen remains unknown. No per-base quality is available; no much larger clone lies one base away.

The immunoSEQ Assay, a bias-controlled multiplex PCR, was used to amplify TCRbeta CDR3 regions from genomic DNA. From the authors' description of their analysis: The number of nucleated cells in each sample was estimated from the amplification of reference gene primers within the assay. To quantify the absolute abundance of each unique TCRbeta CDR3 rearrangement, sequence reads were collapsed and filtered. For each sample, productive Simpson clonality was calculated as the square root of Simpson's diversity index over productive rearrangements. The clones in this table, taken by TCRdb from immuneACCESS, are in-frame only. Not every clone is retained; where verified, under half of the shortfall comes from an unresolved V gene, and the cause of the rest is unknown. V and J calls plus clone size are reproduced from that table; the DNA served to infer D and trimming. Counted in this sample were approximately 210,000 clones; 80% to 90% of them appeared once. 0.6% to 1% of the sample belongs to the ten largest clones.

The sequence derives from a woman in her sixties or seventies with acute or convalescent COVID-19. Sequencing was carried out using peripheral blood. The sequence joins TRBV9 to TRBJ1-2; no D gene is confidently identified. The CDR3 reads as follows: CASSHKSVESYTF. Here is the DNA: TGTGCCAGCAGCCACAAGAGCGTGGAAAGCTACACCTTC.